One sample yielded the 22 T cell receptor beta chains listed below, sequenced in a study of blood T cell dynamics during melanoma immunotherapy. As to time point: week 3, after first cycle of checkpoint inhibitor. Some clones are missing from TCRdb's copy, which holds only in-frame ones; the method was immunoSEQ multiplex PCR. This sample yields about 11,000 clones, of which more than 70% are seen a single time; roughly 7% belongs to the top ten. The sample here was blood, taken from a patient treated with checkpoint blockade. Every receptor here comes from a human donor with melanoma.

This chain joins TRBV9 and TRBJ2-1; TRBD2 aligns across 9 bases. The V and J ends lost 3 bases and 14 bases, in that order; junction bases with no gene match: 18. CDR1 is SGDLS, CDR2 YYNGEE, per germline. This CDR3 contains 16 residues. The CDR3: CASSEFVAGGQGRKFF. CDR3 nucleotide sequence: TGTGCCAGCAGCGAATTCGTGGCGGGGGGGCAGGGTCGAAAGTTCTTC.

This clone was counted a few times. This chain links TRBV30 with TRBJ1-1, with D unclear. Germline V gene lookup returns CDR1 GTSNPN and CDR2 SVGIG (reference sequence). The CDR3 has 12 amino acids. Deletions cut 2 bases from V and 6 bases from J, with 10 bases between. This CDR3 reads CAWSPSGPEAFF. The CDR3 DNA follows: TGTGCCTGGAGTCCTTCTGGTCCTGAAGCTTTCTTT. Using reference TRBV30 and TRBJ1-1 for the parts outside the CDR3, the full variable domain is SQTIHQWPATLVQPVGSPLSLECTVEGTSNPNLYWYRQAAGRGLQLLFYSVGIGQISSEVPQNLSASRPQDRQFILSSKKLLLSDSGFYLCAWSPSGPEAFFGQGTRLTVV.

The chain has TRBV11-2 and TRBJ1-2; maybe TRBD1 (6 bases). The CDR3 loop spans 14 amino acids. Trimming removed 7 bases at V and 2 bases at J, with 14 bases between. In germline, CDR1 is SGHAT, CDR2 FQNNGV. For the CDR3, the DNA is TGTGCCAGCACCCAACCGGGACACAACTATGGCTACACCTTC. This translates into CASTQPGHNYGYTF.

The sample holds a few counts of this clone. The J gene is TRBJ1-2, the V gene TRBV13; D is undetermined. The CDR3 has 16 residues. CDR1 and CDR2 from the germline V gene are PRHDT and FYEKMQ (reference sequence). V dropped 5 bases and J dropped 4 bases, with 20 bases sitting between them. CDR3 residues: CASSLAGDELTYGYTF. The CDR3 DNA reads TGTGCCAGCAGCCTAGCAGGAGACGAACTAACCTATGGCTACACCTTC. The full variable domain, with the rest looked up from reference TRBV13 and TRBJ1-2, is AAGVIQSPRHLIKEKRETATLKCYPIPRHDTVYWYQQGPGQDPQFLISFYEKMQSDKGSIPDRFSAQQFSDYHSELNMSSLELGDSALYFCASSLAGDELTYGYTFGSGTRLTVV.

The chain uses TRBV28 and TRBJ1-5, with D possibly TRBD1 on 5 matching bases. Deletions cut 3 bases from V and 1 base from J, with 7 bases between. This CDR3 region has 14 residues. CDR1 and CDR2 (germline): MDHEN, SYDVKM. The CDR3: CASSLTESNQPQHF. In nucleotides, the CDR3 is TGTGCCAGCAGTTTGACAGAGAGCAATCAGCCCCAGCATTTT.

The chain recombines TRBV6-6 with TRBJ2-1; maybe TRBD2 (5 bases). Germline values: CDR1 MNHNY, CDR2 SVGAGI (reference sequence). The V gene lost 10 bases and the J gene lost 6 bases, with 25 bases spanning the gap. The CDR3 is made up of 16 amino acids. The CDR3 spells CATTRRNTAGGNEQFF. DNA of the CDR3: TGTGCCACTACTAGACGAAATACCGCAGGTGGCAATGAGCAGTTCTTC.

This clone has only one observation. As DNA, the CDR3 is TGCACCAGCAGCCAAGATGGGCCTAGCGGGGGTATCGAGCAGTACTTC. Translation gives CTSSQDGPSGGIEQYF. V is TRBV1 and J is TRBJ2-7; TRBD2, the table's D call, was not compared with the DNA. TRBV1 is a pseudogene locus. The length of the CDR3 is 16 residues.

V usage is TRBV19 and J usage is TRBJ1-2; 8 bases line up with TRBD1. With V trimmed by 3 bases and J by 6 bases, 6 bases remained unmatched. There are 14 residues in the CDR3. Germline V gene lookup returns CDR1 LNHDA and CDR2 SQIVND (reference sequence). The CDR3 DNA follows: TGTGCCAGTAGTATCGCAGGGGGCCTGGATGGCTACACCTTC. Protein sequence: CASSIAGGLDGYTF.

The chain joins TRBV4-3 to TRBJ1-1; D not resolved. Trimming removed 3 bases from V and 0 bases from J, with 8 bases in between. Per germline, CDR1 LGHNA and CDR2 YSLEER. This CDR3 is 14 amino acids long. Here the CDR3 reads CASSQKQMNTEAFF. The CDR3 DNA follows: TGCGCCAGCAGCCAGAAACAAATGAACACTGAAGCTTTCTTT.

V usage is TRBV10-3 and J usage is TRBJ2-7; tentatively, D is TRBD2 (6 bases). V was trimmed by 7 bases and J by 7 bases, leaving 17 bases between them. CDR1 is ENHRY, CDR2 SYGVKD, per germline. The CDR3 has 13 residues. The chain's CDR3 is CAIKGGPGEEQYF. The CDR3 DNA reads as TGTGCCATCAAGGGCGGCCCGGGGGAGGAGCAGTACTTC.

This chain links TRBV9 with TRBJ1-1, with D perhaps TRBD1 (5 bases). Trimming cost V 3 bases and J 1 base, with 13 bases left between them. This CDR3 has 15 residues. The germline V gene encodes CDR1 SGDLS and CDR2 YYNGEE. CDR3 DNA sequence: TGTGCCAGCAGCGCCCTACAGGCGGGGAACACTGAAGCTTTCTTT. The encoded protein is CASSALQAGNTEAFF.

This clone showed up just once. V usage is TRBV27 and J usage is TRBJ2-7; D is uncertain. CDR1 is MNHEY, CDR2 SMNVEV, per germline (reference sequence). The length of the CDR3 is 14 residues. V dropped 4 bases and J dropped 2 bases, with 12 bases sitting between them. The CDR3 nucleotides read TGTGCCAGCAGTTCCGAGCTAGGAGCCTACGAGCAGTACTTC. This codes for CASSSELGAYEQYF.

This chain joins TRBV7-2 and TRBJ2-1; the match to TRBD2 covers 12 bases. The V gene's germline CDR1 is SGHTA and CDR2 FQGNSA. Losses at the gene ends were 5 bases for V and 10 bases for J; bases not matched to a gene: 9. This CDR3 contains 15 residues. The CDR3 DNA is TGTGCCAGCAGCCTTAGCACTAGCGGGGGGCGGGAGCAGTTCTTC. Encoded protein: CASSLSTSGGREQFF.

This chain connects TRBV27 to TRBJ2-2; D uncertain. V was trimmed by 5 bases and J by 8 bases, leaving 18 bases between them. Germline values: CDR1 MNHEY, CDR2 SMNVEV (reference sequence). This CDR3 region has 15 residues. In DNA, the CDR3 is TGTGCCAGCAGTACCCGGTGGGGTACGGCTGGGGAGCTGTTTTTT. This sequence encodes CASSTRWGTAGELFF.

This chain links TRBV18 with TRBJ2-7; possible D gene TRBD1, 5 bases. The CDR3 is 14 amino acids. Trimming took off 6 bases at V and 1 base at J, with 13 bases between the two ends. Germline CDR1 is KGHSH and CDR2 is LQKENI. CDR3 loop: CASSPIRESYEQYF. CDR3 bases: TGTGCCAGCTCGCCAATCAGGGAATCCTACGAGCAGTACTTC.

The rearrangement links TRBV6-1 to TRBJ1-2; D might be TRBD1 (6 bases). This CDR3 is built from 13 residues. Germline loops: CDR1 MNHNS, CDR2 SASEGT. V lost 8 bases to trimming and J lost 4 bases, with 14 bases between them. CDR3 nucleotide sequence: TGTGCCAGCCTTCTCAGGGGTGGCTATGGCTACACCTTC. It specifies CASLLRGGYGYTF.

V and J are TRBV4-3 and TRBJ1-1; D remains ambiguous. This CDR3 contains 14 residues. Between the trimmed V and J ends, which lost 1 base and 2 bases, there was a span of 8 bases. The germline gives CDR1 LGHNA, CDR2 YSLEER. The CDR3 is CASSQADANTEAFF. CDR3 bases: TGCGCCAGCAGCCAAGCAGACGCCAACACTGAAGCTTTCTTT.

In regard to this clone: Compared with germline, one end of the junction differs, possibly owing to a read error. The chain has TRBV6-6 and TRBJ2-1, with no clear D. The CDR3 length is 12 residues. Germline V gene sequence: CDR1 MNHNY, CDR2 SVGAGI (reference sequence). CDR3 region: CASSPPGLERFF. The CDR3 nucleotides are TGTGCCAGCAGCCCCCCAGGTCTCGAGCGGTTCTTC.

This clone was seen only once. The chain is built from TRBV4-3 and TRBJ1-2, with 8 bases identical to TRBD1. The CDR3 covers 15 residues. The V and J ends lost 4 bases and 2 bases, in that order; junction bases with no gene match: 6. Germline lookup yields CDR1 LGHNA and CDR2 YSLEER. The CDR3 DNA sequence: TGCGCCAGCAGCCTAGGACAGGGTGGGAACTATGGCTACACCTTC. Its protein is CASSLGQGGNYGYTF.

The chain has TRBV2 and TRBJ2-3, with 8 bases fitting TRBD1. J lost 3 bases, V lost 4 bases, and 6 bases had no gene match. CDR1 and CDR2 (germline): SNHLY, FYNNEI. The CDR3 has 15 residues. CDR3 loop: CASSGTGTGTDTQYF. The CDR3 coding sequence is TGTGCCAGCAGTGGGACAGGGACGGGAACAGATACGCAGTATTTT.

V gene TRBV5-1 combines with J gene TRBJ2-1; maybe TRBD1 (5 bases). V was shortened by 0 bases and J by 5 bases, with 18 bases between the two germline ends. CDR1 is SGHRS, CDR2 YFSETQ, per germline. This CDR3 has 17 residues. The CDR3 region is CASSLEVQGLGHNEQFF. The CDR3 nucleotides are TGCGCCAGCAGCTTGGAAGTCCAGGGATTAGGGCACAATGAGCAGTTCTTC.

This clone is medium-sized within its sample. The CDR3 sequence: CASSLAGGYLDTQYF. CDR3 nucleotide sequence: TGTGCCAGCAGCTTAGCGGGGGGCTATCTAGATACGCAGTATTTT. The V call is TRBV7-2, the J call TRBJ2-3; D may correspond to TRBD1 or TRBD2 (6 bases each). The CDR3 runs to 15 residues. V gave up 0 bases and J gave up 5 bases, with 12 bases separating them. Germline assignment: CDR1 SGHTA and CDR2 FQGNSA.